One sample yielded the 5 T cell receptor beta chains listed below, sequenced in a study of Tregs in tolerant kidney transplant recipients. This table comes from immunoSEQ multiplex PCR, and its TCRdb copy is limited to in-frame clones, with some not included. This sample yields some 240,000 clones, of which around 82% are seen a single time; approximately 0.69% belongs to the top ten. The specimen was CD4+ T cells from blood. Receptor source: a human donor in good health.

This clone was counted a single time. The V call is TRBV4-1, the J call TRBJ2-1; 11 positions agree with TRBD2. The J segment lost 9 bases and the V segment lost 3 bases, leaving 1 base of the junction unmatched. CDR1 and CDR2 (germline): MGHRA, YSYEKL. The CDR3 loop spans 13 amino acids. The CDR3 sequence: CASSHLAGGEQFF. The CDR3 bases are TGCGCCAGCAGCCATCTAGCGGGGGGTGAGCAGTTCTTC.

This rearrangement joins TRBV15 to TRBJ1-1; 8 bases fit TRBD1. V shed 9 bases and J 5 bases; nucleotides not matched to a gene: 5. The CDR3 is made up of 12 amino acids. Germline CDR1 and CDR2: LNHNV and YYDKDF (reference sequence). In nucleotides, the CDR3 is TGTGCCACAGGACAGGGCGAAACTGAAGCTTTCTTT. Translated, it gives CATGQGETEAFF.

This clone was seen more than once but under ten times. The V call is TRBV5-6, the J call TRBJ1-1; no clear D. The length of the CDR3 is 14 residues. CDR1 and CDR2 (germline): SGHDT, YYEEEE. With 4 bases removed from V and 5 bases from J, the gap between germline ends came to 15 bases. Here the CDR3 reads CASSTPGGRTEAFF. DNA of the CDR3: TGTGCCAGCAGCACCCCGGGAGGGAGGACTGAAGCTTTCTTT.

This sequence joins TRBV5-1 and TRBJ1-3, with TRBD1 matching over 9 bases. CDR1 SGHRS and CDR2 YFSETQ come from the germline V gene. The CDR3 runs 15 residues. The junction had 2 bases not matched to a gene; V was cut back by 2 bases and J by 2 bases. CDR3 sequence: CASSLQGATGNTIYF. In DNA, the CDR3 is TGCGCCAGCAGCTTACAGGGGGCAACTGGAAACACCATATATTTT.

The rearrangement uses TRBV10-2 and TRBJ1-1, with unresolved D. The CDR3 loop spans 12 amino acids. Germline assignment: CDR1 WSHSY and CDR2 SAAADI. V was shortened by 0 bases and J by 2 bases, with 1 base between the two germline ends. The chain's CDR3 is CASSESNTEAFF. DNA for the CDR3: TGCGCCAGCAGTGAGTCTAACACTGAAGCTTTCTTT.